The 8 T cell receptor beta chains below come from one sample, sequenced in a study of T-cell reconstitution after alpha-beta-depleted transplantation in children. As it was prepared, the TCRbeta library received unique molecular identifiers. TCRdb ran MiXCR on the PCR reads and lists one entry per CDR3 protein. The table has about 420,000 distinct CDR3 sequences, roughly 17% seen once; the top ten hold 25% to 35%. Sequenced material: PBMCs, mostly from graft donor cells, taken 360 days after TCRalphabeta/CD19-depleted stem cell transplant. The receptors originated from a boy in the first two years of life who had a stem cell transplant for Wiskott-Aldrich syndrome, so the T cells may come from the graft donor.

The CDR3 protein is CATSDLRNPYEQYF. In DNA, the CDR3 is TGTGCCACCAGTGATTTGCGAAACCCCTACGAGCAGTACTTC. The chain carries TRBV24-1 and TRBJ2-7; D is ambiguous. The V and J ends lost 0 bases and 2 bases respectively, with 7 bases between them. Germline loops: CDR1 KGHDR, CDR2 SFDVKD. The CDR3 consists of 14 residues.

This clonotype was detected once. The chain couples TRBV3-1 to TRBJ2-1; TRBD2 matches 8 bases. V lost 2 bases and J lost 3; bases outside the gene matches: 3. This CDR3 region has 15 residues. Germline V gene lookup returns CDR1 LGHDT and CDR2 YNNKEL (reference sequence). The CDR3 protein is CASSQFSGDYNEQFF. CDR3 coding DNA: TGTGCCAGCAGCCAATTTAGCGGGGACTACAATGAGCAGTTCTTC.

This clonotype has only a few counts. The chain employs TRBV27 and TRBJ2-7; D unresolved. Germline CDR1 MNHEY, CDR2 SMNVEV (reference sequence). The CDR3 is 11 residues long. V shed 6 bases and J shed 6 bases, with 9 bases lying between them. CDR3 nucleotide sequence: TGTGCCAGCAGCCACCTCGGCGAGCAGTACTTC. Translating gives CASSHLGEQYF.

This clonotype was seen many times. The CDR3 region is CASGGSYNEQFF. CDR3 nucleotide sequence: TGTGCCAGCGGCGGCTCGTACAATGAGCAGTTCTTC. The chain uses TRBV6-5 and TRBJ2-1; D ambiguous. With 8 bases removed from V and 4 bases from J, the gap between germline ends came to 9 bases. The CDR3 length is 12 residues. The germline V gene has CDR1 MNHEY and CDR2 SVGAGI.

CDR3 bases: TGTGCCACCAGTGATTTGCGAGCGGGAGACGGTGGCACCGGGGAGCTGTTTTTT. This codes for CATSDLRAGDGGTGELFF. V is TRBV24-1 and J is TRBJ2-2, with 8 positions matching TRBD2. CDR3 length equals 18 residues. V gave up 0 bases and J gave up 4 bases; unmatched junction bases: 9. Per germline, CDR1 KGHDR and CDR2 SFDVKD.

V usage is TRBV5-5 and J usage is TRBJ2-1, with 12 bases lining up with TRBD2. CDR3 length equals 14 residues. Trimming at V came to 1 base and at J to 9 bases, leaving 2 bases not matched to a gene. Germline loops: CDR1 SGHKS, CDR2 YYEKEE (reference sequence). CDR3 residues: CASSLLAGGAEQFF. The CDR3, as DNA: TGTGCCAGCAGCTTGCTAGCGGGAGGGGCTGAGCAGTTCTTC.

This chain links TRBV25-1 with TRBJ1-5, with D perhaps TRBD1 (6 bases). The CDR3 contains 13 residues. CDR1 MGHDK and CDR2 SYGVNS come from the germline V gene. V was clipped by 3 bases and J by 9 bases, with 12 bases between them. This CDR3 is CASSEATGRPQHF. The CDR3 coding sequence is TGTGCCAGCAGTGAGGCTACAGGGAGGCCCCAGCATTTT. The full variable domain, rest sourced from reference TRBV25-1 and TRBJ1-5, is EADIYQTPRYLVIGTGKKITLECSQTMGHDKMYWYQQDPGMELHLIHYSYGVNSTEKGDLSSESTVSRIRTEHFPLTLESARPSHTSQYLCASSEATGRPQHFGDGTRLSIL.

The rearrangement uses TRBV7-9 and TRBJ2-5; D is unresolved. Germline values: CDR1 SEHNR, CDR2 FQNEAQ (reference sequence). The V end lost 2 bases, the J end lost 0 bases, and 7 bases lay between the germline ends. The CDR3 has 14 residues. The CDR3 loop is CASSLIQYQETQYF. The CDR3, as DNA: TGTGCCAGCAGCTTAATCCAGTACCAAGAGACCCAGTACTTC.